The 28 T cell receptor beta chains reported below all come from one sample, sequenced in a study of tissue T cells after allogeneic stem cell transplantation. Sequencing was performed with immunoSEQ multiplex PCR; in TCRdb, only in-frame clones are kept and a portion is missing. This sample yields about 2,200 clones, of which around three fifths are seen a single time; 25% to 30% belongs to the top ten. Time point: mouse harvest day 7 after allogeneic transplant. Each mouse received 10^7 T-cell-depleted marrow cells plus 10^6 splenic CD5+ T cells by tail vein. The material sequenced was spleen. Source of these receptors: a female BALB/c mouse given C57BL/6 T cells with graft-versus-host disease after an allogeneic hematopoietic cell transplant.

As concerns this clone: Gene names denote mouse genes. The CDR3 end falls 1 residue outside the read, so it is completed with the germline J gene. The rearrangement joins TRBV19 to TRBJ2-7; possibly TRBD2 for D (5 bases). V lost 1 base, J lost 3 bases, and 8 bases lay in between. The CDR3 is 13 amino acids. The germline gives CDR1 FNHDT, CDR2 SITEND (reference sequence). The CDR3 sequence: CASSISGVYEQYF. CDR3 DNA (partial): TGTGCCAGCAGTATAAGTGGGGTCTATGAACAGTAC. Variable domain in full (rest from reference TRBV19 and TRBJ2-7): GGIITQTPKFLIGQEGQKLTLKCQQNFNHDTMYWYRQDSGKGLRLIYYSITENDLQKGDLSEGYDASREKKSSFSLTVTSAQKNEMAVFLCASSISGVYEQYFGPGTRLTVL.

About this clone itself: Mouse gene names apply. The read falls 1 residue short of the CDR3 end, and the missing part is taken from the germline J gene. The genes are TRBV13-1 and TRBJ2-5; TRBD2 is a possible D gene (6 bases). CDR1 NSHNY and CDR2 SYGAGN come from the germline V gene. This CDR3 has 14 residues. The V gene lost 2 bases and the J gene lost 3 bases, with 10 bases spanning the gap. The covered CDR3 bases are TGTGCCAGCAGTGAAGTGGGGGTTCAAGACACCCAGTAC. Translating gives CASSEVGVQDTQY. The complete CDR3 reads CASSEVGVQDTQYF.

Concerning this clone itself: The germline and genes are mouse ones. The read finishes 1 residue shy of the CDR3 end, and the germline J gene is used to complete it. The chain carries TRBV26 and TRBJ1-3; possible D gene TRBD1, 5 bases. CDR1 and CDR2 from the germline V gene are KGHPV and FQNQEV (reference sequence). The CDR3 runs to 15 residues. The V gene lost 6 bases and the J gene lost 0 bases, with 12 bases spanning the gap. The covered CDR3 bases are TGTGCCAGCAGCCTGGGACTCCTTTCTGGAAATACGCTCTAT. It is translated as CASSLGLLSGNTLY. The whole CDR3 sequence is CASSLGLLSGNTLYF. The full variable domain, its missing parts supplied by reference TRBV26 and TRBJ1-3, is NSKVIQTPRYLVKGQGQKAKMRCIPEKGHPVVFWYQQNKNNEFKFLINFQNQEVLQQIDMTEKRFSAECPSNSPCSLEIQSSEAGDSALYLCASSLGLLSGNTLYFGEGSRLIVV.

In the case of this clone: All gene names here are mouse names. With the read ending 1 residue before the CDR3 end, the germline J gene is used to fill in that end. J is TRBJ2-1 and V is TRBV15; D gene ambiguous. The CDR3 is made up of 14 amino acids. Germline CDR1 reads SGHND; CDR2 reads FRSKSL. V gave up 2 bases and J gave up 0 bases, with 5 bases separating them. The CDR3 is CASSLWSNYAEQFF. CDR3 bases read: TGTGCCAGCAGTTTATGGTCTAACTATGCTGAGCAGTTC.

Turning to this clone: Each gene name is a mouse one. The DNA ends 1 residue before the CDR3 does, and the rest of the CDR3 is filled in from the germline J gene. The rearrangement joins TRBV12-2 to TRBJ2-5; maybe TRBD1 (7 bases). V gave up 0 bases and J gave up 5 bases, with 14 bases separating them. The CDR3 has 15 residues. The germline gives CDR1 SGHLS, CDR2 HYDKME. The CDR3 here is CASSLEGAQGDTQYF. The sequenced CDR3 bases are TGTGCCAGCTCTCTCGAGGGGGCGCAAGGAGACACCCAGTAC.

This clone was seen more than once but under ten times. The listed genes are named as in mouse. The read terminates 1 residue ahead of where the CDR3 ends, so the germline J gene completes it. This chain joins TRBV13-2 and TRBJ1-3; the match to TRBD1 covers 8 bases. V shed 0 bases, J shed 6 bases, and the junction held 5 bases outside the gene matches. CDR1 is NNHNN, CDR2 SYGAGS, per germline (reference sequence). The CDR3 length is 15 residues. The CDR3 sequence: CASGDARGPVNTLYF. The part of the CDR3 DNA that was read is TGTGCCAGCGGTGATGCCAGGGGGCCAGTAAATACGCTCTAT.

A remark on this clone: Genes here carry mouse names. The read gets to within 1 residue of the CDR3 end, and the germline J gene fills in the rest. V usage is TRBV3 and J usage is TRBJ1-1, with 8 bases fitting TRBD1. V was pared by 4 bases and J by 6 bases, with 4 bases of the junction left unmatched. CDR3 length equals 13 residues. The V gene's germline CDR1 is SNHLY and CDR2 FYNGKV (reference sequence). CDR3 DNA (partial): TGTGCCAGCAGCTCAGGGGGCGCGTCAGAAGTCTTC. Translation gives CASSSGGASEVF. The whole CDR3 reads CASSSGGASEVFF.

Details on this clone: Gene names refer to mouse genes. CDR3 region: CASSCSGVSQNTLYF. CDR3 DNA, as far as it was read: TGTGCCAGCTCATGCTCTGGGGTAAGTCAAAACACCTTGTAC. J is TRBJ2-4 and V is TRBV12-1, with D possibly TRBD2 on 6 matching bases. The DNA ends 1 residue before the CDR3 does, and the rest of the CDR3 is filled in from the germline J gene. Germline lookup yields CDR1 SGHSN and CDR2 HYEKVE. The CDR3 has 15 residues. Trimming cost V 4 bases and J 0 bases, with 13 bases left between them.

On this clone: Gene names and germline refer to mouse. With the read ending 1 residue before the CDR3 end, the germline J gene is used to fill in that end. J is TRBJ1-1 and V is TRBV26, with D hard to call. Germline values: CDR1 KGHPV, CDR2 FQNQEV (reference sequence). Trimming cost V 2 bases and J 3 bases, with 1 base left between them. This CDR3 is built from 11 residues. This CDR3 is CASSLDTEVFF. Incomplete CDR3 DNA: TGTGCCAGCAGTCTGGACACAGAAGTCTTC.

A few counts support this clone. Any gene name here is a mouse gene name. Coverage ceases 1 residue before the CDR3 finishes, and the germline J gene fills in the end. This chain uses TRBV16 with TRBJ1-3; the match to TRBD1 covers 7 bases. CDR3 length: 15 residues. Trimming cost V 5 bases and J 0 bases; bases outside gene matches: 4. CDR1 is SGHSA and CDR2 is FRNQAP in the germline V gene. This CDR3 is CASSRQGVSGNTLYF. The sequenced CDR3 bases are TGTGCAAGCAGCAGACAGGGAGTTTCTGGAAATACGCTCTAT.

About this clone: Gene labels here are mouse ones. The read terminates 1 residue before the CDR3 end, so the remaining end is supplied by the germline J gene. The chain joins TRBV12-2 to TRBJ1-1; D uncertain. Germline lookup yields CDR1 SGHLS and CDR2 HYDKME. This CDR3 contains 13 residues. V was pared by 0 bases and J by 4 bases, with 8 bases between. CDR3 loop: CASSLPGVTEVFF. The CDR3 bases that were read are TGTGCCAGCTCTCTCCCAGGCGTCACAGAAGTCTTC.

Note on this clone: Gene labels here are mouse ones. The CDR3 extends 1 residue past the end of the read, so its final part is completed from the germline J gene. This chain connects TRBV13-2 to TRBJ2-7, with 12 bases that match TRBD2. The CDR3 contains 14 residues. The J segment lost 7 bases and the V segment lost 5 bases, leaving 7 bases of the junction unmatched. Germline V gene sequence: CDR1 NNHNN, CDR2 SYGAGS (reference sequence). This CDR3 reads CASGAGTGGREQYF. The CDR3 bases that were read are TGTGCCAGCGGCGCCGGGACTGGGGGGAGAGAACAGTAC.

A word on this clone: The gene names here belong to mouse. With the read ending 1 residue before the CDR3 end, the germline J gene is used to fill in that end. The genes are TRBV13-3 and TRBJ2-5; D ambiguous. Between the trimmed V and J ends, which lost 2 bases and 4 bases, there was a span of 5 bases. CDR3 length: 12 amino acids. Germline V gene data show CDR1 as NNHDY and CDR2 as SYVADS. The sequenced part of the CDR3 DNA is TGTGCCAGCAGTGAGCAGGAAGACACCCAGTAC. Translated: CASSEQEDTQY. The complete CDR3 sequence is CASSEQEDTQYF.

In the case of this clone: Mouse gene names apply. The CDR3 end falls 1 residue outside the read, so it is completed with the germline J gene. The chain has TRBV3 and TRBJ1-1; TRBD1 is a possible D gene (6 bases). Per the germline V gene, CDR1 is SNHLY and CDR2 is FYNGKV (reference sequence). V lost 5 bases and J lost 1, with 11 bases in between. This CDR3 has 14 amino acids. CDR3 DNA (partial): TGTGCCAGCAGCCCCAGGGGCGGAAACACAGAAGTCTTC. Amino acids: CASSPRGGNTEVF. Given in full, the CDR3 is CASSPRGGNTEVFF.

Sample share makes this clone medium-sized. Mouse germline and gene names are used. The DNA read from the CDR3 is TGTGCAAGCAGCTTAGACGGTGGATATGAACAGTAC. This encodes CASSLDGGYEQY. The whole CDR3 sequence is CASSLDGGYEQYF. The rearrangement joins TRBV16 to TRBJ2-7; no clear D. Read coverage stops 1 residue before the CDR3 terminus; the germline J gene supplies the remainder. Trimming pared 0 bases from V and 4 bases from J, leaving 7 bases between. This CDR3 contains 13 residues. Germline V gives CDR1 SGHSA, CDR2 FRNQAP.

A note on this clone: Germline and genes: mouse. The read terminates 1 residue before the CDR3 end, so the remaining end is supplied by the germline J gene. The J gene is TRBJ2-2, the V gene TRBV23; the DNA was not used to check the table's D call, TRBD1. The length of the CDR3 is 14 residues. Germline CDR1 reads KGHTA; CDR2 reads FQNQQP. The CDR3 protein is CSSSRTANTGQLYF. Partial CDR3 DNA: TGCTCCAGCAGTCGGACAGCAAACACCGGGCAGCTCTAC.

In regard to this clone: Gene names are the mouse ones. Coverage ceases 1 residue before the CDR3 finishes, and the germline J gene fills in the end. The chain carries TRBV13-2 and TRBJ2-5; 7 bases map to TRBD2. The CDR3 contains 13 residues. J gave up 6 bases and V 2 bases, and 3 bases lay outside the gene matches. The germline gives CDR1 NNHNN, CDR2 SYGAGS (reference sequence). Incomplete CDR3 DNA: TGTGCCAGCGGTGAGGGGGGGGAGGACACCCAGTAC. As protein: CASGEGGEDTQY. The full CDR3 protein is CASGEGGEDTQYF.

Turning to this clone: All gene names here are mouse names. CDR3 DNA (partial): TGTGCCAGCTCACGACAGGGGGATTCTGGAAATACGCTCTAT. It is translated as CASSRQGDSGNTLY. The entire CDR3 protein reads CASSRQGDSGNTLYF. This sequence joins TRBV12-1 and TRBJ1-3; TRBD1 agrees at 9 bases. The observed sequence ends 1 residue before the CDR3 terminus, with the missing tail filled in from the germline J gene. Looked up from germline, CDR1 is SGHSN and CDR2 is HYEKVE. The CDR3 is 15 residues long. The V and J ends lost 4 bases and 0 bases, in that order; junction bases with no gene match: 3.

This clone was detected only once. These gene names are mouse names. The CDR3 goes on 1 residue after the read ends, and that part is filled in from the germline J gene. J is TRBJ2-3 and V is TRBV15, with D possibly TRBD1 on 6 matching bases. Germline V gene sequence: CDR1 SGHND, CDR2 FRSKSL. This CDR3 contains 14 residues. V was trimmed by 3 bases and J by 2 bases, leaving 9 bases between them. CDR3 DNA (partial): TGTGCCAGCAGTTTGGGACAACTTGCAGAAACGCTGTAT. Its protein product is CASSLGQLAETLY. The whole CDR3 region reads CASSLGQLAETLYF. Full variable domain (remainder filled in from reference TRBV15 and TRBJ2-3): DAGVTQTPRHEVAEKGQTIILKCEPVSGHNDLFWYRQTKIQGLELLSYFRSKSLMEDGGAFKDRFKAEMLNSSFSTLKIQPTEPKDSAVYLCASSLGQLAETLYFGSGTRLTVL.

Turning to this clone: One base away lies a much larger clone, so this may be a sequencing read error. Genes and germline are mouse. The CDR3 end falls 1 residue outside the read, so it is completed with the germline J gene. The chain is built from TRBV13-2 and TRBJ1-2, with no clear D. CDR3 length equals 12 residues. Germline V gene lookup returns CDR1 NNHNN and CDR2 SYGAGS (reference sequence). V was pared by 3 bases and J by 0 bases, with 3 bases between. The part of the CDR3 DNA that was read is TGTGCCAGCGGTGCAGCAAACTCCGACTACACC. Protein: CASGAANSDYT. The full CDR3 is CASGAANSDYTF.

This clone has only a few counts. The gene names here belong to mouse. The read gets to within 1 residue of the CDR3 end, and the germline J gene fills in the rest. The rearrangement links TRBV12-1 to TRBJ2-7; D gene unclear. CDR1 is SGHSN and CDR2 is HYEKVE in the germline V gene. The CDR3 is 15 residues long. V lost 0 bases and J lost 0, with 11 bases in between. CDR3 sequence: CASSLRLASSYEQYF. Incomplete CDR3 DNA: TGTGCCAGCTCTCTCCGGCTGGCAAGCTCCTATGAACAGTAC.

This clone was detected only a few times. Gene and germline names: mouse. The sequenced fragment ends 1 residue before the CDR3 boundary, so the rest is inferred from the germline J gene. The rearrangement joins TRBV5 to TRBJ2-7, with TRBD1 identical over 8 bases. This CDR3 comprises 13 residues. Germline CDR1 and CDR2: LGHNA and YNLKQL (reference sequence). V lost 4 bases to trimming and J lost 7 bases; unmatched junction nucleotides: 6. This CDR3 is CASSPWTGQEQYF. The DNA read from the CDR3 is TGTGCCAGCAGCCCATGGACAGGGCAGGAACAGTAC.

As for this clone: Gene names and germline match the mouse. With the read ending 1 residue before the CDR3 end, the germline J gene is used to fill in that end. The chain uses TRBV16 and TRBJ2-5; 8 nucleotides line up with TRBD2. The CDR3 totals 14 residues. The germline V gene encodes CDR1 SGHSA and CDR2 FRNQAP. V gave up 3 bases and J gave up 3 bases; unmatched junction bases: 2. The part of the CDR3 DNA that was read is TGTGCAAGCAGCTTTAGACTGGGGCAAGACACCCAGTAC. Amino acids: CASSFRLGQDTQY. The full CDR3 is CASSFRLGQDTQYF.

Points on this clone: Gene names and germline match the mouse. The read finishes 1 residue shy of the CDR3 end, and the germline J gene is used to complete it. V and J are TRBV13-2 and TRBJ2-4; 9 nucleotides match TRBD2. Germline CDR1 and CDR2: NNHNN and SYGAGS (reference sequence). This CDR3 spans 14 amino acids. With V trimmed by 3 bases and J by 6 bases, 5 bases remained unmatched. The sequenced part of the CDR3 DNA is TGTGCCAGCGGTGGGGGACTGGGAATTAACACCTTGTAC. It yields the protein CASGGGLGINTLY. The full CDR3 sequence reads CASGGGLGINTLYF.

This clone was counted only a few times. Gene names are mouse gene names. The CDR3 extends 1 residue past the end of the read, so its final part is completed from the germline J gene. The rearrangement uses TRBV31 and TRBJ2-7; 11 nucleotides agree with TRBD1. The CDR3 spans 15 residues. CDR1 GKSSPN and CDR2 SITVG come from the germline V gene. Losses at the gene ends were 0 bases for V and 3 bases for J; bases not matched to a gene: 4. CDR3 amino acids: CAWSLGGTGGYEQYF. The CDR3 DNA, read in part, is TGTGCCTGGAGTCTAGGCGGGACAGGGGGCTATGAACAGTAC.

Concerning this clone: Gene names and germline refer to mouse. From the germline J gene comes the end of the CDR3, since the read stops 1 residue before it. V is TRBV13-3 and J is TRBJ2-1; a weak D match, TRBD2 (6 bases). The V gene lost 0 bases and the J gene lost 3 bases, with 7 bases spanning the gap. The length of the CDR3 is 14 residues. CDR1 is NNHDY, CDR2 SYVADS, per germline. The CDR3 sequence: CASSDATGYAEQFF. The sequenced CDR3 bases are TGTGCCAGCAGTGATGCGACTGGCTATGCTGAGCAGTTC.

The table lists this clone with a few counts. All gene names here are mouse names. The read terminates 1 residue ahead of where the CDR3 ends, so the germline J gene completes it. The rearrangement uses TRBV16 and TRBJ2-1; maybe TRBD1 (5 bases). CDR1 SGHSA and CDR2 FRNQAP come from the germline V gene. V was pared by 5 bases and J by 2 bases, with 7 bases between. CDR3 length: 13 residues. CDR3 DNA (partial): TGTGCAAGCAGCCTAGGGGACTATGCTGAGCAGTTC. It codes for CASSLGDYAEQF. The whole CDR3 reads CASSLGDYAEQFF.

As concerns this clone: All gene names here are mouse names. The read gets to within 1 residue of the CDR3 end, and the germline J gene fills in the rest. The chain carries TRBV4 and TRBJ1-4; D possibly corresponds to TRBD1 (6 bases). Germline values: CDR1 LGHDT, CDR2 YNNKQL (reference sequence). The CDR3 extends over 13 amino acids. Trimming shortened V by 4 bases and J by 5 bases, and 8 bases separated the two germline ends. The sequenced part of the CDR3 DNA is TGTGCCAGCAGCTCGGGACAAAACGAAAGATTATTT. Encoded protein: CASSSGQNERLF. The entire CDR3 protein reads CASSSGQNERLFF. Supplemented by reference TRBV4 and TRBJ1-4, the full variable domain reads ETAVFQTPNYHVTQVGNEVSFNCKQTLGHDTMYWYKQDSKKLLKIMFSYNNKQLIVNETVPRRFSPQSSDKAHLNLRIKSVEPEDSAVYLCASSSGQNERLFFGHGTKLSVL.